Below, 28 T cell receptor beta chains from the same sample are listed, as sequenced in a study of cytomegalovirus exposure and HLA in healthy donors. TCRdb's copy holds only in-frame clones and misses some; the assay was immunoSEQ multiplex PCR. The sample contains about 110,000 clones, roughly 90% of which appear only once. The specimen sequenced was PBMCs. The receptors come from a woman aged 25-40 years in good health and CMV-seropositive.

Regarding this clone: The germline gene is not matched at one end of the junction; a read error may be the cause. The chain combines TRBV7-7 with TRBJ2-3, with 7 positions matching TRBD1. Germline V gives CDR1 SSHAT, CDR2 FNYEAQ (reference sequence). The CDR3 loop spans 15 amino acids. The CDR3 is CASSSQGGGTDTQYF. The CDR3 region has the DNA TGTGCTAGCAGCTCCCAAGGGGGCGGGACAGATACGCAGTATTTT.

J is TRBJ2-7 and V is TRBV6-1, with a tentative D call TRBD1 (5 bases). The germline gives CDR1 MNHNS, CDR2 SASEGT. CDR3 length equals 14 residues. V was shortened by 4 bases and J by 3 bases, with 13 bases between the two germline ends. The CDR3 sequence is CASSGLKGLYEQYF. The CDR3, as DNA: TGTGCCAGCAGTGGCTTAAAGGGGCTCTACGAGCAGTACTTC.

This clone was recorded a few times. The chain joins TRBV15 to TRBJ1-3; 8 nucleotides agree with TRBD1. CDR3 size: 17 residues. Germline loops: CDR1 LNHNV, CDR2 YYDKDF (reference sequence). V was pared by 3 bases and J by 5 bases, with 12 bases of the junction left unmatched. The CDR3 bases are TGTGCCACCAGCAGTGAGGGACAGGCGACGTCTAGAAACACCATATATTTT. Its protein product is CATSSEGQATSRNTIYF.

This chain uses TRBV10-3 with TRBJ1-1; D is possibly TRBD1 (5 bases). The CDR3 extends over 14 amino acids. Germline CDR1 and CDR2: ENHRY and SYGVKD. Trimming took off 7 bases at V and 0 bases at J, with 12 bases between the two ends. The DNA of the CDR3 is TGTGCCATCACCCTGGGGGGGTTGAACACTGAAGCTTTCTTT. Its translation is CAITLGGLNTEAFF.

V gene TRBV5-5 combines with J gene TRBJ1-1; no definite D call. CDR1 is SGHKS and CDR2 is YYEKEE in the germline V gene (reference sequence). The CDR3 is 13 amino acids. V lost 4 bases, J lost 4 bases, and 11 bases lay in between. CDR3 amino acids: CASSLGVGTEAFF. CDR3 nucleotide sequence: TGTGCCAGCAGCCTCGGGGTCGGCACTGAAGCTTTCTTT.

The genes are TRBV28 and TRBJ2-5; weak D call: TRBD2 (6 bases). Germline CDR1 MDHEN, CDR2 SYDVKM. This CDR3 has 15 residues. V was pared by 3 bases and J by 1 base, with 12 bases between. CDR3 bases: TGTGCCAGCAGTTTGGGCGGGATAAGCCAAGAGACCCAGTACTTC. Protein sequence: CASSLGGISQETQYF.

This chain joins TRBV18 and TRBJ1-1; TRBD1 is a possible D gene (6 bases). This CDR3 comprises 16 residues. Germline values: CDR1 KGHSH, CDR2 LQKENI. Trimming removed 1 base from V and 1 base from J, with 13 bases in between. The CDR3 DNA reads as TGTGCCAGCTCACCACTAATACTGACAGGGAACACTGAAGCTTTCTTT. Its protein product is CASSPLILTGNTEAFF.

The rearrangement joins TRBV5-1 to TRBJ2-2; the match to TRBD1 covers 8 bases. The V and J ends lost 2 bases and 2 bases, in that order; junction bases with no gene match: 2. Germline CDR1 is SGHRS and CDR2 is YFSETQ. The CDR3 totals 15 residues. CDR3 residues: CASSFGQGNTGELFF. CDR3 DNA: TGCGCCAGCAGCTTTGGACAGGGTAACACCGGGGAGCTGTTTTTT.

The chain links TRBV6-4 to TRBJ2-1; 9 nucleotides match TRBD1. There are 14 residues in the CDR3. Trimming took 4 bases from V and 5 from J; bases not matched to a gene: 3. In germline, CDR1 is MRHNA, CDR2 SNTAGT. CDR3 coding DNA: TGTGCCAGCAGTGTCAGGACAGGGGACAATGAGCAGTTCTTC. This gives the protein CASSVRTGDNEQFF.

A single count supports this clone. The identical CDR3 is also encoded by other nucleotide sequences in the sample. The rearrangement links TRBV6-5 to TRBJ2-7; 9 bases line up with TRBD1. This CDR3 is 13 amino acids long. The germline gives CDR1 MNHEY, CDR2 SVGAGI. Trimming at V came to 5 bases and at J to 4 bases, leaving 3 bases not matched to a gene. The DNA of the CDR3 is TGTGCCAGCAGTCGGGGACAGGGTTACGAGCAGTACTTC. This codes for CASSRGQGYEQYF.

V gene TRBV11-1 combines with J gene TRBJ2-7; 7 positions match TRBD1. Germline-derived CDR1 and CDR2 are SGHAT and FQDESV (reference sequence). The junction had 11 bases not matched to a gene; V was cut back by 3 bases and J by 6 bases. This CDR3 has 15 residues. The CDR3 DNA follows: TGTGCCAGCAGCTTTGGTACAGGGGAAATCGGCGAGCAGTACTTC. Residues: CASSFGTGEIGEQYF. Full variable domain (remainder filled in from reference TRBV11-1 and TRBJ2-7): EAEVAQSPRYKITEKSQAVAFWCDPISGHATLYWYRQILGQGPELLVQFQDESVVDDSQLPKDRFSAERLKGVDSTLKIQPAELGDSAMYLCASSFGTGEIGEQYFGPGTRLTVT.

V is TRBV9 and J is TRBJ1-1, with 9 nucleotides matching TRBD1. With V trimmed by 3 bases and J by 0 bases, 15 bases remained unmatched. The CDR3 length is 19 residues. Germline V gene sequence: CDR1 SGDLS, CDR2 YYNGEE. The CDR3 is CASSDPAGTGPSLNTEAFF. Here the CDR3 DNA reads TGTGCCAGCAGCGACCCGGCCGGGACAGGGCCCTCCTTGAACACTGAAGCTTTCTTT.

CDR3 sequence (DNA): TGTGCCAGCAGCTCAACAGAAGCCCAACGAGGGGATACGCAGTATTTT. Its protein product is CASSSTEAQRGDTQYF. The chain couples TRBV7-6 to TRBJ2-3; D perhaps matches TRBD2 (5 bases). CDR1 SGHVS and CDR2 FNYEAQ come from the germline V gene. This CDR3 has 16 residues. Trimming pared 4 bases from V and 6 bases from J, leaving 20 bases between.

The J gene is TRBJ1-5, the V gene TRBV9, with a tentative D call TRBD1 (5 bases). The length of the CDR3 is 14 residues. CDR1 and CDR2 (germline): SGDLS, YYNGEE. Trimming shortened V by 2 bases and J by 6 bases, and 12 bases separated the two germline ends. The CDR3 bases are TGTGCCAGCAGCGTGGGGCAGGGAAGTCAGCCCCAGCATTTT. Protein product: CASSVGQGSQPQHF.

The genes are TRBV27 and TRBJ2-7; D uncertain. V lost 5 bases and J 4 bases, leaving 18 bases between the germline ends. CDR3 length: 15 residues. The germline gives CDR1 MNHEY, CDR2 SMNVEV (reference sequence). The CDR3 loop is CASSPRSRSTYEQYF. The CDR3 DNA reads TGTGCCAGCAGTCCCCGTAGTAGGAGTACATACGAGCAGTACTTC.

This chain uses TRBV29-1 with TRBJ2-5; 13 bases line up with TRBD2. J was trimmed by 5 bases and V by 1 base; bases with no gene match: 7. Germline loops: CDR1 SQVTM, CDR2 ANQGSEA. The CDR3 covers 16 residues. CDR3 sequence (DNA): TGCAGCGTTGAAGGACTAGCGGGGGGCCAGGGGGAGACCCAGTACTTC. Translating it yields CSVEGLAGGQGETQYF.

J is TRBJ2-3 and V is TRBV2; D possibly corresponds to TRBD2 (5 bases). The CDR3 is 13 amino acids. The V gene's germline CDR1 is SNHLY and CDR2 FYNNEI. V lost 5 bases and J 2 bases, leaving 8 bases between the germline ends. The CDR3 DNA reads as TGTGCCAGCAGTCGGGATTCCACAGATACGCAGTATTTT. It translates to CASSRDSTDTQYF.

This clone was seen only a few times. The CDR3 sequence is CASGPTVRYGYTF. The CDR3 DNA reads TGTGCCAGCGGGCCCACAGTCCGCTATGGCTACACCTTC. This chain joins TRBV6-5 and TRBJ1-2; no reliable D call. The CDR3 extends over 13 amino acids. CDR1 MNHEY and CDR2 SVGAGI come from the germline V gene. The V gene lost 8 bases and the J gene lost 4 bases, with 14 bases spanning the gap.

CDR3 sequence reads: CASSSPVIGYEQYF. CDR3 sequence (DNA): TGTGCCAGCAGTTCCCCCGTCATCGGGTACGAGCAGTACTTC. V gene TRBV7-2 combines with J gene TRBJ2-7; D uncertain. Germline lookup yields CDR1 SGHTA and CDR2 FQGNSA. Trimming removed 6 bases at V and 4 bases at J, with 16 bases between. The length of the CDR3 is 14 residues.

V gene TRBV2 combines with J gene TRBJ2-7; maybe TRBD2 (5 bases). V was pared by 8 bases and J by 0 bases, with 8 bases between. The CDR3 loop spans 12 amino acids. Germline V gives CDR1 SNHLY, CDR2 FYNNEI. CDR3 sequence (DNA): TGTGCCAGCGCCGGGGACTCCTACGAGCAGTACTTC. It codes for CASAGDSYEQYF.

This clone was counted a single time. V gene TRBV6-1 combines with J gene TRBJ2-7; possible D gene TRBD2, 5 bases. V lost 7 bases to trimming and J lost 5 bases, with 12 bases between them. The CDR3 spans 12 residues. Germline CDR1 reads MNHNS; CDR2 reads SASEGT. CDR3 nucleotide sequence: TGTGCCAGCAACGGGAACAACGACGAGCAGTACTTC. It specifies CASNGNNDEQYF.

The J gene is TRBJ2-7, the V gene TRBV7-2; D is uncertain. Trimming pared 0 bases from V and 0 bases from J, leaving 9 bases between. The CDR3 totals 15 residues. Germline assignment: CDR1 SGHTA and CDR2 FQGNSA. CDR3 DNA sequence: TGTGCCAGCAGCTTAGCCGGTAGGAGCTCCTACGAGCAGTACTTC. It is translated as CASSLAGRSSYEQYF. Full variable domain (outside the CDR3, taken from reference TRBV7-2 and TRBJ2-7): GAGVSQSPSNKVTEKGKDVELRCDPISGHTALYWYRQSLGQGLEFLIYFQGNSAPDKSGLPSDRFSAERTGGSVSTLTIQRTQQEDSAVYLCASSLAGRSSYEQYFGPGTRLTVT.

Of note for this clone: Other nucleotide sequences in the sample specify the same CDR3. The chain links TRBV5-1 to TRBJ2-5, with 8 bases lining up with TRBD2. The CDR3 extends over 13 amino acids. Germline V gene lookup returns CDR1 SGHRS and CDR2 YFSETQ. Losses at the gene ends were 0 bases for V and 5 bases for J; bases not matched to a gene: 0. The CDR3 region has the DNA TGCGCCAGCAGCTTGGGACTAGCGGAGACCCAGTACTTC. Amino acid sequence: CASSLGLAETQYF. The full variable domain, completed using reference TRBV5-1 and TRBJ2-5, is KAGVTQTPRYLIKTRGQQVTLSCSPISGHRSVSWYQQTPGQGLQFLFEYFSETQRNKGNFPGRFSGRQFSNSRSEMNVSTLELGDSALYLCASSLGLAETQYFGPGTRLLVL.

The rearrangement uses TRBV30 and TRBJ1-4, with 8 bases identical to TRBD1. Germline V gene data show CDR1 as GTSNPN and CDR2 as SVGIG (reference sequence). This CDR3 has 13 residues. The trim removed 5 bases at V and 1 base at J, leaving 0 bases unmatched. Here the CDR3 DNA reads TGTGCCTGGGGACAGGGAACTAATGAAAAACTGTTTTTT. Translating it yields CAWGQGTNEKLFF. Variable domain in full (rest from reference TRBV30 and TRBJ1-4): SQTIHQWPATLVQPVGSPLSLECTVEGTSNPNLYWYRQAAGRGLQLLFYSVGIGQISSEVPQNLSASRPQDRQFILSSKKLLLSDSGFYLCAWGQGTNEKLFFGSGTQLSVL.

J is TRBJ2-7 and V is TRBV19; 7 bases line up with TRBD1. The CDR3 has 14 residues. Trimming at V came to 6 bases and at J to 0 bases, leaving 5 bases not matched to a gene. Germline V gene sequence: CDR1 LNHDA, CDR2 SQIVND (reference sequence). CDR3 protein: CASSRDSGSYEQYF. CDR3 coding DNA: TGTGCCAGTAGCAGGGACAGCGGCTCCTACGAGCAGTACTTC.

This chain connects TRBV2 to TRBJ1-5; TRBD1 matches at 7 bases. The CDR3 is 16 amino acids. The germline gives CDR1 SNHLY, CDR2 FYNNEI. Trimming at V came to 3 bases and at J to 3 bases, leaving 8 bases not matched to a gene. The CDR3 reads CASSEAGTAYNQPQHF. CDR3 nucleotides: TGTGCCAGCAGTGAGGCTGGGACAGCCTACAATCAGCCCCAGCATTTT.

The V gene is TRBV15, the J gene TRBJ2-3; 9 nucleotides line up with TRBD1. The V gene's germline CDR1 is LNHNV and CDR2 YYDKDF (reference sequence). Trimming took 1 base from V and 1 from J; bases not matched to a gene: 0. The CDR3 sequence is 15 residues long. The CDR3 sequence: CATSRGTGGTDTQYF. The CDR3 coding sequence is TGTGCCACCAGCAGAGGGACAGGGGGCACAGATACGCAGTATTTT.

This rearrangement joins TRBV9 to TRBJ1-2; D possibly corresponds to TRBD1 (6 bases). Trimming took 3 bases from V and 0 from J, leaving 18 bases between them. The length of the CDR3 is 17 residues. Germline assignment: CDR1 SGDLS and CDR2 YYNGEE. CDR3 DNA: TGTGCCAGCAGCGGATTTCCAGGGGACGAGGCTAACTATGGCTACACCTTC. Protein: CASSGFPGDEANYGYTF.